This section outlines one TCR beta chain sequence together with its context. Produced via immunoSEQ multiplex PCR; TCRdb's table is partial and in-frame only. The table includes tens of thousands of clones, around 90% detected once. The sample belongs to a study of blood T cell repertoires in COVID-19. Germline V lookup: CDR1 LNHDA, CDR2 SQIVND (reference sequence). J was trimmed by 7 bases and V by 5 bases; bases with no gene match: 11. CDR3 length equals 15 residues. This sequence originates from a woman of 80 years or more with active or convalescent COVID-19. The gene calls are TRBV19 and TRBJ1-5; TRBD1 aligns across 7 bases. What was sequenced was peripheral blood. CDR3 residues: CASSSRTGDHQPQHF. The CDR3 DNA follows: TGTGCCAGTAGTTCCCGCACAGGGGATCACCAGCCCCAGCATTTT.